This T cell receptor beta chain was recorded in a study of blood T cell repertoires in COVID-19. Assay used: immunoSEQ multiplex PCR; TCRdb lists only in-frame clones, some missing. The sample carries 250,000 to 300,000 clones, more than 80% recorded once. The sequence was obtained from a woman in her 40s with acute or convalescent COVID-19. Sequencing used peripheral blood.

The CDR3 spells CASSSRTDVHYGYTF. CDR3 in DNA: TGTGCCAGCAGCTCTCGGACAGATGTGCACTATGGCTACACCTTC. The genes are TRBV7-8 and TRBJ1-2; D is possibly TRBD1 (6 bases). Trimming took off 4 bases at V and 3 bases at J, with 15 bases between the two ends. The CDR3 is 15 residues long. The germline V gene encodes CDR1 SGHVS and CDR2 FQNEAQ.